Listed below are T cell receptor beta chains from one sample, sequenced in a study of cytomegalovirus exposure and HLA in healthy donors. Clones were sequenced by immunoSEQ multiplex PCR, and TCRdb holds only the in-frame ones, with some missing. The sample carries about 150,000 clones, 80% recorded once. The specimen was PBMCs. The receptors stem from a male donor in good health and CMV-seronegative. Both conserved end residues are trimmed from each CDR3. Each record gives: V gene, CDR3 protein.

TRBV29-1 SVETAARTRSFNYGYT
TRBV15 ATSSRRLASTDTQY
TRBV14 ASSQDRGEKLF
TRBV10-3 AITRGSGGSIDEQF
TRBV5-1 ASSLVGGLAGEETQY
TRBV9 ASSGDRGLETQY
TRBV5-1 ASTLGAGGYEQY
TRBV5-1 ASSSGQGFLNEKLF
TRBV28 ASSLPSGGDTQY
TRBV5-6 ASSLRTGASYEQY
TRBV30 AWSVVAGGPSSYNEQF
TRBV28 ASRQGGTYEQY
TRBV6-5 ASRPEGNRDRQF
TRBV27 ASTGQNNSPLH
TRBV5-8 ASSGGGRVYEKLF
TRBV5-1 ASSPDHGTEDYGYT
TRBV6-1 ASSDSMGRGRNSPLH
TRBV19 ASRGHEPNNEQF